This T cell receptor (beta chain) stems from a study of CD8 T cells in ankylosing spondylitis. Findings of the study overall: There were earlier reports of some motif variants in reactive arthritis synovial fluid and blood. It appeared that ankylosing spondylitis blood was characterized by a TCR beta motif of roughly 8 highly homologous variants.

There are a few counts of this clonotype. Its antigen remains unidentified. Germline assignment: CDR1 MNHNS and CDR2 SASEGT. V lost 2 bases, J lost 6 bases, and 6 bases lay in between. CDR3 length: 12 amino acids. The TCR beta libraries were generated through quantitative 5'-RACE incorporating molecular barcodes. TCRdb reprocessed the 5' RACE reads via MiXCR and lists one record per CDR3 protein. The data show some 840,000 distinct CDR3 sequences, with roughly 10% seen just once and approximately 0.46% held by the top ten. This receptor was taken from a male donor with ankylosing spondylitis. Sequences were obtained from blood, either unsorted or a sorted T cell fraction (not recorded which). V is TRBV6-1 and J is TRBJ2-3; no reliable D call. CDR3 in DNA: TGTGCCAGCAGTGAATACGCTGATACGCAGTATTTT. Translation: CASSEYADTQYF.